These 24 T cell receptor beta chains were all obtained from the same sample, sequenced in a study of regulatory T cells in long-lasting Graves disease. HTBI primers from iRepertoire and Arm-PCR of CDR3 regions yielded the TCR beta libraries. TCRdb used MiXCR to reprocess the multiplex PCR reads, holding one entry per CDR3 protein. Here the sample spans fewer than 550,000 distinct CDR3 sequences, about 16% being singletons. Described time point: newly diagnosed GD, antithyroid drugs for less than 3 months. From PBMCs, RNA was extracted and then used to make the TCR library. This sample was also put to use in a study of T cells in Graves' hyperthyroidism and ophthalmopathy.

This sample comprised peripheral blood mononuclear cells (PBMCs), obtained at new diagnosis, from a patient treated with antithyroid drugs. These receptors all stem from a woman between 18 and 30 years old with Graves disease.

This clonotype was counted at least ten times. The chain carries TRBV6-1 and TRBJ2-1; D may match TRBD1 or TRBD2 (5 bases each). This CDR3 region has 12 residues. Germline CDR1 MNHNS, CDR2 SASEGT. V was clipped by 2 bases and J by 12 bases, with 11 bases between them. As DNA, the CDR3 is TGTGCCAGCAGTGAACGGGACCGCGGGCAGTTCTTC. It encodes CASSERDRGQFF.

This clonotype was counted a few times. The chain couples TRBV5-6 to TRBJ2-1, with unresolved D. The CDR3 is 15 amino acids. The V end was cut by 6 bases, the J end by 0 bases, with 13 bases between. Germline CDR1 SGHDT, CDR2 YYEEEE. The CDR3 loop reads CASTLTRSSYNEQFF. CDR3 DNA: TGTGCCAGCACATTGACGCGTTCCTCCTACAATGAGCAGTTCTTC.

The genes are TRBV28 and TRBJ2-1; D gene uncertain. CDR1 is MDHEN and CDR2 is SYDVKM in the germline V gene. Trimming pared 6 bases from V and 1 base from J, leaving 10 bases between. The CDR3 runs to 14 residues. CDR3: CASRKTSSYNEQFF. CDR3 sequence (DNA): TGTGCCAGCAGGAAGACTTCTTCCTACAATGAGCAGTTCTTC.

This clonotype was seen many times. The chain uses TRBV3-1 and TRBJ2-5; TRBD2 aligns across 8 bases. This CDR3 is built from 15 residues. Germline V gene data show CDR1 as LGHDT and CDR2 as YNNKEL (reference sequence). Germline trimming cut 3 bases from V and 2 bases from J; bases unmatched to any gene: 5. The CDR3 DNA reads TGTGCCAGCAGCCAGGGATTAGCGGGACAAGAGACCCAGTACTTC. Translating it yields CASSQGLAGQETQYF.

This clonotype was counted at least ten times. This rearrangement joins TRBV7-9 to TRBJ2-2, with 10 bases that match TRBD2. CDR1 SEHNR and CDR2 FQNEAQ come from the germline V gene (reference sequence). This CDR3 has 14 amino acids. The ends lost 4 bases at V and 7 bases at J; junction bases unmatched: 3. CDR3 nucleotide sequence: TGTGCCAGCAGCTGGACTAGCGGTGGCGGGGAGCTGTTTTTT. Amino acids: CASSWTSGGGELFF.

This clonotype was observed a handful of times. This chain connects TRBV9 to TRBJ2-5; 7 bases line up with TRBD2. The germline gives CDR1 SGDLS, CDR2 YYNGEE. V dropped 4 bases and J dropped 3; count of bases not matched to a gene: 12. The length of the CDR3 is 16 residues. The CDR3 bases are TGTGCCAGCAGCTCGCGGACTAGGAACGTGGAAGAGACCCAGTACTTC. Amino acids: CASSSRTRNVEETQYF.

This clonotype was seen a handful of times. J is TRBJ2-1 and V is TRBV5-1; D perhaps matches TRBD2 (7 bases). Per the germline V gene, CDR1 is SGHRS and CDR2 is YFSETQ. Trimming cost V 0 bases and J 1 base, with 14 bases left between them. This CDR3 region has 17 residues. CDR3 in amino acids: CASSLGLGGHSYNEQFF. For the CDR3, the DNA is TGCGCCAGCAGCTTGGGGCTGGGGGGGCATTCCTACAATGAGCAGTTCTTC.

The CDR3, as DNA: TGTGCCAGCAGCTTAGGTGGCCCCTATGGCTACACCTTC. Residues: CASSLGGPYGYTF. This chain connects TRBV5-6 to TRBJ1-2; D uncertain. Looked up from germline, CDR1 is SGHDT and CDR2 is YYEEEE. CDR3 length: 13 amino acids. Trimming shortened V by 2 bases and J by 4 bases, and 9 bases separated the two germline ends.

The chain recombines TRBV7-2 with TRBJ2-1; no clear D gene. The CDR3 is 13 residues long. V lost 1 base and J 7 bases, leaving 8 bases between the germline ends. CDR1 is SGHTA, CDR2 FQGNSA, per germline. CDR3: CASSLVSLNEQFF. The CDR3 DNA follows: TGTGCCAGCAGCTTAGTTTCTTTGAATGAGCAGTTCTTC.

In this sample, this clonotype turned up a few times. CDR3 loop: CASSPLRGYQETQYF. The CDR3 DNA reads as TGTGCCAGCTCACCACTTCGCGGGTACCAAGAGACCCAGTACTTC. V is TRBV18 and J is TRBJ2-5, with D possibly matching TRBD2 (5 bases). V was clipped by 1 base and J by 0 bases, with 9 bases between them. The CDR3 loop spans 15 amino acids. In germline, CDR1 is KGHSH, CDR2 LQKENI.

Concerning this clonotype: The germline gene is not matched at one end of the junction; a read error may be the cause. The CDR3 is CASSQDFRSNSPPHF. CDR3 DNA: TGCGCCAGCAGCCAAGATTTTAGGTCTAATTCACCCCCCCACTTT. This sequence joins TRBV4-1 and TRBJ1-6; no clear D gene. The CDR3 has 15 residues. Germline V lookup: CDR1 MGHRA, CDR2 YSYEKL.

The chain carries TRBV5-6 and TRBJ2-7; D is uncertain. Germline V gene sequence: CDR1 SGHDT, CDR2 YYEEEE. V was clipped by 2 bases and J by 9 bases, with 15 bases between them. This CDR3 contains 13 residues. CDR3 in DNA: TGTGCCAGCAGCTTTGACACTACGGACGGGCAGTACTTC. Translating gives CASSFDTTDGQYF.

The chain employs TRBV7-9 and TRBJ2-1; 8 bases are shared with TRBD2. Trimming cost V 2 bases and J 6 bases; bases outside gene matches: 6. This CDR3 region has 15 residues. Germline V gives CDR1 SEHNR, CDR2 FQNEAQ (reference sequence). This CDR3 reads CASSLLAGQANEQFF. The CDR3 bases are TGTGCCAGCAGCTTACTAGCGGGTCAGGCCAATGAGCAGTTCTTC.

This clonotype has ten or more counts. The rearrangement links TRBV11-2 to TRBJ2-3; D is perhaps TRBD2 (5 bases). Germline-derived CDR1 and CDR2 are SGHAT and FQNNGV. The CDR3 has 17 residues. Trimming left V 5 bases short and J 2 bases short, with 20 bases between. The CDR3 nucleotides read TGTGCCAGCAGCCACCCGAGAGACGGGGTACTCACAGATACGCAGTATTTT. Its protein is CASSHPRDGVLTDTQYF.

This clonotype has ten or more counts. The chain joins TRBV20-1 to TRBJ2-7; D ambiguous. The germline gives CDR1 DFQATT, CDR2 SNEGSKA (reference sequence). Deletions cut 1 base from V and 3 bases from J, with 13 bases between. The CDR3 spans 14 residues. The CDR3 sequence is CSARVLSALYEQYF. CDR3 nucleotide sequence: TGCAGTGCTAGAGTCCTCTCAGCCCTCTACGAGCAGTACTTC.

This rearrangement joins TRBV5-6 to TRBJ1-1, with 7 bases that match TRBD1. Germline V gives CDR1 SGHDT, CDR2 YYEEEE. The CDR3 sequence is 14 residues long. The junction had 8 bases not matched to a gene; V was cut back by 5 bases and J by 4 bases. CDR3 sequence: CASRETGRGTEAFF. In DNA, the CDR3 is TGTGCCAGCAGGGAGACAGGGAGGGGCACTGAAGCTTTCTTT. Based on the CDR3 plus reference TRBV5-6 and TRBJ1-1, the full variable domain is DAGVTQSPTHLIKTRGQQVTLRCSPKSGHDTVSWYQQALGQGPQFIFQYYEEEERQRGNFPDRFSGHQFPNYSSELNVNALLLGDSALYLCASRETGRGTEAFFGQGTRLTVV.

At least ten counts were recorded for this clonotype. The CDR3 DNA reads as TGCAGCGTCCGCGCCCCAAGCTACAATGAGCAGTTCTTC. It encodes CSVRAPSYNEQFF. The chain carries TRBV29-1 and TRBJ2-1; D is unclear. The CDR3 consists of 13 residues. The germline V gene has CDR1 SQVTM and CDR2 ANQGSEA. V gave up 6 bases and J gave up 3 bases, with 12 bases separating them.

As concerns this clonotype: With only one base between it and a far larger clone, this is likely a read error. The chain employs TRBV11-2 and TRBJ2-1, with 9 bases that match TRBD2. The V gene end was trimmed by 1 base and the J gene end by 10 bases; junction bases not matched to a gene: 5. CDR3 size: 14 residues. Germline lookup yields CDR1 SGHAT and CDR2 FQNNGV. The CDR3 is CASSLALAGYEQFF. CDR3 sequence (DNA): TGTGCCAGCAGCTTAGCGCTAGCGGGATACGAGCAGTTCTTC.

The chain links TRBV24-1 to TRBJ2-4, with D unresolved. This CDR3 region has 12 residues. V was cut by 4 bases and J by 8 bases, with 8 bases left in between. Germline lookup yields CDR1 KGHDR and CDR2 SFDVKD. The CDR3 spells CATSDKEHIQYF. As DNA, the CDR3 is TGTGCCACCAGTGACAAGGAGCACATTCAGTACTTC.

This clonotype was seen repeatedly, ten times or more. The chain has TRBV3-1 and TRBJ1-1, with a weak D call TRBD1 (6 bases). V was shortened by 0 bases and J by 13 bases, with 18 bases between the two germline ends. CDR3 length: 14 amino acids. Germline V lookup: CDR1 LGHDT, CDR2 YNNKEL (reference sequence). The CDR3 loop reads CASSQDKGGTKGFF. The CDR3 nucleotides are TGTGCCAGCAGCCAAGATAAGGGGGGAACCAAGGGTTTCTTT. Based on the CDR3 plus reference TRBV3-1 and TRBJ1-1, the full variable domain is DTAVSQTPKYLVTQMGNDKSIKCEQNLGHDTMYWYKQDSKKFLKIMFSYNNKELIINETVPNRFSPKSPDKAHLNLHINSLELGDSAVYFCASSQDKGGTKGFFGQGTRLTVV.

As to this clonotype: A much bigger clone sits one base away, suggesting this may be a read error. The chain has TRBV3-1 and TRBJ2-7, with TRBD2 matching 8 bases. The germline V gene encodes CDR1 LGHDT and CDR2 YNNKEL (reference sequence). J gave up 7 bases and V 4 bases, and 9 bases lay outside the gene matches. The CDR3 spans 14 residues. The CDR3 region has the DNA TGTGCCAGCAGCCTCCTAGCGGGCAGCAATGAGCAGTACTTC. Translated, it gives CASSLLAGSNEQYF.

As regards this clonotype: One end of the junction is discordant with germline, which a read error may explain. V usage is TRBV20-1 and J usage is TRBJ2-1, with D unresolved. Germline-derived CDR1 and CDR2 are DFQATT and SNEGSKA (reference sequence). This CDR3 has 14 amino acids. The CDR3 DNA sequence: TGCAGTGCTGAAGACCCAAGCTCCTACAATGAGCAGATCTTC. It translates to CSAEDPSSYNEQIF.

The chain combines TRBV2 with TRBJ2-7; 11 positions agree with TRBD2. CDR1 SNHLY and CDR2 FYNNEI come from the germline V gene. This CDR3 region has 17 residues. Trimming removed 0 bases from V and 5 bases from J; junction bases left unmatched: 9. CDR3 region: CASSEAGELAGVNEQYF. The CDR3 DNA reads TGTGCCAGCAGTGAAGCAGGGGAACTAGCGGGAGTAAACGAGCAGTACTTC.

The V gene is TRBV18, the J gene TRBJ2-7; no clear D gene. The CDR3 runs to 12 residues. Germline CDR1 and CDR2: KGHSH and LQKENI. Trimming pared 6 bases from V and 5 bases from J, leaving 11 bases between. CDR3 region: CASSSPLNEQYF. The CDR3 region has the DNA TGTGCCAGCTCTTCCCCCCTCAACGAGCAGTACTTC.